Below, 13 T cell receptor beta chains from the same sample are listed, as sequenced in a study of Graves' ophthalmopathy and Graves' hyperthyroidism. The TCR beta CDR3 regions underwent amplification from RNA transcripts. HTBI primers primed a first-round RT-PCR, and a second-round multiplex PCR followed. TCRdb processed the multiplex PCR reads anew with MiXCR; each CDR3 protein has one entry. The data contain about 400,000 distinct CDR3 sequences, about 17% of them singletons. The sample was peripheral blood. These TCRs come from a woman between 18 and 29 years old with Graves' ophthalmopathy.

This clonotype was observed at least ten times. This may be a read error, as it is one base from a much larger clone. V is TRBV28 and J is TRBJ2-7, with D tentatively TRBD1 or TRBD2 (5 bases each). This CDR3 contains 12 residues. The germline CDR1 and CDR2 sequences are MDHEN and SYDVKM. The CDR3 sequence is CASNRGSHEQYF. The CDR3 nucleotides are TGTGCCAGCAATCGGGGCTCCCACGAGCAGTACTTC.

CDR3 in amino acids: CASQDPGRWDTEAFF. The CDR3 DNA reads TGTGCCAGCCAGGATCCGGGGCGGTGGGACACTGAAGCTTTCTTT. The chain uses TRBV28 and TRBJ1-1; tentatively, D is TRBD1 (5 bases). Germline lookup yields CDR1 MDHEN and CDR2 SYDVKM. V lost 8 bases to trimming and J lost 3 bases, with 19 bases between them. The CDR3 covers 15 residues.

This clonotype was recorded many times. A junction end diverges from the germline sequence, so it may reflect a read error. This sequence joins TRBV12-3 or TRBV12-4 and TRBJ2-2, with D tentatively TRBD2 (5 bases). The CDR3 sequence is 12 residues long. Written as DNA, the CDR3 is TGTGCCAGCAGTTTAACCCCCGGGGAGCTGCTTTTT. It translates to CASSLTPGELLF.

This clonotype was counted ten times or more. A much larger clonotype is one base distant, so this may be a read error. The chain recombines TRBV9 with TRBJ2-7, with D possibly being TRBD1 (5 bases). The CDR3 length is 15 residues. Per germline, CDR1 SGDLS and CDR2 YYNGEE. CDR3 region: CASSVDTGYGYERYF. DNA for the CDR3: TGTGCCAGCAGCGTCGATACAGGCTACGGATACGAGCGGTACTTC.

This clonotype was counted between two and nine times. The DNA of the CDR3 is TGTGCCAGCACCACCCTAGGGGGCTCCTACGAGCAGTACTTC. It is translated as CASTTLGGSYEQYF. The chain employs TRBV6-2 or TRBV6-3 and TRBJ2-7; a possible D gene is TRBD1 (6 bases). The CDR3 extends over 14 amino acids. V dropped 7 bases and J dropped 0 bases, with 13 bases sitting between them. Germline V lookup: CDR1 MNHEY, CDR2 SVGEGT.

This clonotype was observed many times. The chain has TRBV10-1 and TRBJ1-1; 8 bases agree with TRBD1. CDR1 is WNHNN, CDR2 SYGVQD, per germline (reference sequence). V gave up 0 bases and J gave up 3 bases; unmatched junction bases: 3. This CDR3 is 15 amino acids long. CDR3 coding DNA: TGCGCCAGCAGTGAGTCCGGGGACAGGCACACTGAAGCTTTCTTT. Protein sequence: CASSESGDRHTEAFF.

This clonotype has a count of ten or more. The genes are TRBV10-3 and TRBJ1-2; 10 bases are a match to TRBD1. The CDR3 spans 14 residues. V lost 6 bases and J lost 7; bases outside the gene matches: 8. Germline CDR1 ENHRY, CDR2 SYGVKD. CDR3 residues: CAIRILRDRGGYTF. The CDR3, as DNA: TGTGCCATCAGGATCCTCCGGGACAGGGGTGGCTACACCTTC.

This chain uses TRBV25-1 with TRBJ1-3; no clear D. Germline values: CDR1 MGHDK, CDR2 SYGVNS. This CDR3 is 15 amino acids long. V gave up 2 bases and J gave up 7 bases, with 15 bases separating them. The CDR3 region has the DNA TGTGCCAGCAGTGAACCCCAGGACCTGGGGAACACCATATATTTT. Amino acid sequence: CASSEPQDLGNTIYF.

This clonotype occurred many times. The chain has TRBV12-3 or TRBV12-4 and TRBJ1-2, with unresolved D. The CDR3 sequence is 13 residues long. The V end lost 3 bases, the J end lost 7 bases, and 12 bases lay between the germline ends. CDR3 in amino acids: CASSLRFLGGYTF. DNA of the CDR3: TGTGCCAGCAGTTTGCGGTTTTTGGGTGGCTACACCTTC.

This clonotype appeared many times. The chain couples TRBV7-2 to TRBJ2-7; D unresolved. From germline, CDR1 is SGHTA and CDR2 FQGNSA. The CDR3 length is 15 residues. V was shortened by 2 bases and J by 3 bases, with 14 bases between the two germline ends. The CDR3 spells CASSLIAGVIYEQYF. In nucleotides, the CDR3 is TGTGCCAGCAGCTTAATTGCTGGGGTTATCTACGAGCAGTACTTC.

This clonotype came up many times. This sequence joins TRBV30 and TRBJ1-1; maybe TRBD1 (5 bases). The CDR3 length is 14 residues. Germline V lookup: CDR1 GTSNPN, CDR2 SVGIG (reference sequence). Trimming shortened V by 1 base and J by 0 bases, and 9 bases separated the two germline ends. CDR3 residues: CAWSAGHMNTEAFF. The CDR3 DNA reads as TGTGCCTGGAGTGCCGGACACATGAACACTGAAGCTTTCTTT.

This clonotype was detected many times. The chain is built from TRBV20-1 and TRBJ2-7; 12 bases align to TRBD1. CDR1 is DFQATT, CDR2 SNEGSKA, per germline (reference sequence). V lost 3 bases to trimming and J lost 5 bases; unmatched junction nucleotides: 11. The CDR3 is 16 residues long. The CDR3 bases are TGCAGTGCTAGGTGCCCTCCGGGACAGGGGGCCCACGAGCAGTACTTC. It codes for CSARCPPGQGAHEQYF.

This clonotype was detected many times. The chain is built from TRBV2 and TRBJ2-2; 7 bases agree with TRBD2. Trimming cost V 6 bases and J 0 bases; bases outside gene matches: 10. The germline CDR1 and CDR2 sequences are SNHLY and FYNNEI. This CDR3 has 17 residues. The CDR3 sequence is CASSRSRAGANTGELFF. For the CDR3, the DNA is TGTGCCAGCAGCCGCTCTCGGGCGGGGGCGAACACCGGGGAGCTGTTTTTT.